This record looks at one T cell receptor beta chain sequence and its context. Its antigen remains unidentified. The data were taken from a study of T cell responses to AZD1222 COVID-19 vaccine. Study-level points and caveats: It was only 6 or 7 AZD1222 recipients who were seropositive at baseline. Per reports, nearly half of all spike-specific TCRs target regions that are unmutated in variants.

J was trimmed by 7 bases and V by 4 bases; bases with no gene match: 10. Germline V lookup: CDR1 KGHDR, CDR2 SFDVKD. This CDR3 comprises 16 residues. Repertoires were generated with immunoSEQ multiplex PCR, while TCRdb's copy carries only in-frame clones and drops some. The data contain about 92,000 clones, approximately 91% of them seen just once; the ten biggest clones take up 5.8%. The material sequenced was peripheral blood, taken on day 0 of AZD1222 vaccination. This sequence originates from an adult in good health. The chain carries TRBV24-1 and TRBJ2-1, with 9 bases lining up with TRBD2. CDR3 nucleotides: TGTGCCACCAGTGAGTGGGGGGCTAGCGGGAAAAATGAGCAGTTCTTC. Amino acids: CATSEWGASGKNEQFF.